This TCR beta chain was sequenced in a study of T cells expressing NK-cell markers. This CDR3 is built from 14 residues. Looked up from germline, CDR1 is SQVTM and CDR2 is ANQGSEA. TCRdb re-called the 5' RACE reads; one entry per CDR3 protein, DNA not given. The table counts under 600,000 distinct CDR3 sequences; about 1.5% lies in the top ten. This receptor was obtained from a woman in her forties or fifties in good health. The chain combines TRBV29-1 with TRBJ1-1. The sample consisted of blood T cells: a sorted CD56 or NKG2C T cell subset, CD4+ or CD8+ T cells, or bulk PBMC T cells (not recorded which). CDR3 amino acids: CSGGRVGSWTEAFF.